This record looks at one T cell receptor (beta chain) sequence and its context. Its antigen is unidentified. Per the study methods: For the immunoSEQ data, sequences were junction-only without quality scores, so filtering differed. Data came from immunoSEQ multiplex PCR; TCRdb stores just in-frame clones and leaves some out. V and J calls and clone size are copied from that table; D and trimming were computed from the DNA. The sample records some 2,000,000 clones, 90% to 95% being singletons. The sample comes from a study of shared clonotypes between healthy human individuals. The CDR3 runs 16 residues. The V segment lost 5 bases and the J segment 9 bases; nucleotides outside the gene matches: 13. Germline CDR1 is SGHVS and CDR2 is FQNEAQ. Regarding the study as a whole: When compared with the clonotypes that were shared by all four sorted-subset donors, the non-shared clonotypes turned out to have lower generation probabilities.

The specimen sequenced was naive CD4+ T cells sorted from blood. Regarding subset: CD45RA+ positively selected. This sequence was found in a young man in good health. V is TRBV7-8 and J is TRBJ2-1; 10 nucleotides agree with TRBD2. The CDR3 sequence is CASSRASGLAAGEQFF. DNA of the CDR3: TGTGCCAGCAGCCGCGCCTCCGGACTAGCGGCGGGTGAGCAGTTCTTC.